This TCR beta chain appears in the sequencing data of a study of Graves' ophthalmopathy and Graves' hyperthyroidism. Clinical symptoms, serum thyroxine, TRAb, thyroid ultrasound and orbital computed tomography formed the basis of diagnosis. RNA served as the template for amplifying TCR beta CDR3 regions. The first-round RT-PCR employed HTBI primers together with the Qiagen OneStep RT-PCR kit. A multiplex PCR was then performed as the second round. TCRdb passed the multiplex PCR reads through MiXCR, listing each CDR3 protein once. Of around 1,000,000 distinct CDR3 sequences listed, about 35% are singletons. The CDR3 runs to 15 residues. The germline CDR1 and CDR2 sequences are LGHNA and YSLEER. Deletions cut 0 bases from V and 0 bases from J, with 9 bases between. General study findings and limits: At about 69% sensitivity and 72.22% specificity, the model predicted progression of the ophthalmopathy.

This clonotype was found many times. No antigen is known for it. Sequencing used peripheral blood or thyroid tissue (not recorded which). V is TRBV4-3 and J is TRBJ2-7, with D tentatively TRBD2 (6 bases). The clonotype originates from an adult man with Graves' hyperthyroidism. The CDR3 nucleotides read TGCGCCAGCAGCCAAGAGGAGGGACCCTCCTACGAGCAGTACTTC. It specifies CASSQEEGPSYEQYF.